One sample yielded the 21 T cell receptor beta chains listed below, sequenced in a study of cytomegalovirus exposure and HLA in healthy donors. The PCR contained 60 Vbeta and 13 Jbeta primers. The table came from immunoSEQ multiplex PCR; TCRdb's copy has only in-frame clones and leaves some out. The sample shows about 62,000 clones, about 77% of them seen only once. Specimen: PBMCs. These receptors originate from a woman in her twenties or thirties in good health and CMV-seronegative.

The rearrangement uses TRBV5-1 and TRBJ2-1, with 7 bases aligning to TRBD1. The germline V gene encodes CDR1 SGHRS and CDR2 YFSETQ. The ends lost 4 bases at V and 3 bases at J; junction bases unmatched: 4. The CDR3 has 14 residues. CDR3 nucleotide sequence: TGCGCCAGCAGCATGGGACAGAGCTACAATGAGCAGTTCTTC. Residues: CASSMGQSYNEQFF.

The CDR3 region is CASSLRQNTEAFF. CDR3 bases: TGTGCCAGCAGCTTAAGACAGAACACTGAAGCTTTCTTT. V and J are TRBV11-3 and TRBJ1-1; D is ambiguous. The CDR3 spans 13 residues. V dropped 2 bases and J dropped 1 base, with 5 bases sitting between them. Per the germline V gene, CDR1 is SGHNT and CDR2 is YENEEA.

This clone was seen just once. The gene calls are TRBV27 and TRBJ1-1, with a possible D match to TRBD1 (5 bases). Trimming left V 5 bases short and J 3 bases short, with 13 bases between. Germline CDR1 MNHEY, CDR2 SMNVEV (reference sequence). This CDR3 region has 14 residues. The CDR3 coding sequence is TGTGCCAGCAGTCTGCAGGGTAGGTACACTGAAGCTTTCTTT. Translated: CASSLQGRYTEAFF.

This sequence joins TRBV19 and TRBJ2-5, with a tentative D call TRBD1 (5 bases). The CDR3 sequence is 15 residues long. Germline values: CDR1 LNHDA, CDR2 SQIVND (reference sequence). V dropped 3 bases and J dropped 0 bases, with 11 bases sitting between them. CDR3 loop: CASSIRDLYQETQYF. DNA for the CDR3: TGTGCCAGTAGTATCAGGGATCTGTACCAAGAGACCCAGTACTTC.

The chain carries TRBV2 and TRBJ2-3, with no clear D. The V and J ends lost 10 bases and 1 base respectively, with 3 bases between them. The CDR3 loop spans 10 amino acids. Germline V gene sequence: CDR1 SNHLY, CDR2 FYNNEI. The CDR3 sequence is CATGTDTQYF. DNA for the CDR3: TGTGCCACCGGCACAGATACGCAGTATTTT.

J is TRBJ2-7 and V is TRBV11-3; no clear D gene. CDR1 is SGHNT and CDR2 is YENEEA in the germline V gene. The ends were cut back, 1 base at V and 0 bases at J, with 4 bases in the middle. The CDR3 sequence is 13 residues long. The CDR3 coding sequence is TGTGCCAGCAGCTTAGCGGGCTCCTACGAGCAGTACTTC. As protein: CASSLAGSYEQYF.

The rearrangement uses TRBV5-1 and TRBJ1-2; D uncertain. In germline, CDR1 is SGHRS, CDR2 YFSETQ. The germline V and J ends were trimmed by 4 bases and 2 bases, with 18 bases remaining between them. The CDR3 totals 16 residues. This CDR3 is CASSADPGLQNYGYTF. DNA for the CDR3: TGCGCCAGCAGCGCAGATCCGGGTCTACAAAACTATGGCTACACCTTC.

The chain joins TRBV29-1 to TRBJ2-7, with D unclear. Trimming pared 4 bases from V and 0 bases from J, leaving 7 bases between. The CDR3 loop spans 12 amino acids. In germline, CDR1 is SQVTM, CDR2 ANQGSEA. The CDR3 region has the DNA TGCAGCGTTGGTACGGGCTCCTACGAGCAGTACTTC. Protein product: CSVGTGSYEQYF.

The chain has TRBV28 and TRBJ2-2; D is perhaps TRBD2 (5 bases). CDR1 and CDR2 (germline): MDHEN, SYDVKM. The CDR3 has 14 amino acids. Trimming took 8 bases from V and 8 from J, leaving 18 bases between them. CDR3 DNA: TGTGCCAGCTCGCCCGCCGGGGAGAGAGGGGAGCTGTTTTTT. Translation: CASSPAGERGELFF.

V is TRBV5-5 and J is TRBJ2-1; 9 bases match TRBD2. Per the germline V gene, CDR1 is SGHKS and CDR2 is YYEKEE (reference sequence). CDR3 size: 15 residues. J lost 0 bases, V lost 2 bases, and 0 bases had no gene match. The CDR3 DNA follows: TGTGCCAGCAGCTTTAGCGGGAGCTCCTACAATGAGCAGTTCTTC. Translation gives CASSFSGSSYNEQFF.

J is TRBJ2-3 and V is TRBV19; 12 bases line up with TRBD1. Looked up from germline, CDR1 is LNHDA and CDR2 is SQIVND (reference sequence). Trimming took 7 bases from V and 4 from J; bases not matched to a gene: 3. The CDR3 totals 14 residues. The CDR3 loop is CASTGTGGADTQYF. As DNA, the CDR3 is TGTGCCAGTACCGGGACAGGGGGCGCAGATACGCAGTATTTT.

The DNA of the CDR3 is TGCGCCAGCAGCGTATACAGAGCTAGCACAGATACGCAGTATTTT. Residues: CASSVYRASTDTQYF. V usage is TRBV10-1 and J usage is TRBJ2-3; no clear D gene. V lost 6 bases and J lost 0, with 13 bases in between. Germline values: CDR1 WNHNN, CDR2 SYGVQD (reference sequence). CDR3 length equals 15 residues.

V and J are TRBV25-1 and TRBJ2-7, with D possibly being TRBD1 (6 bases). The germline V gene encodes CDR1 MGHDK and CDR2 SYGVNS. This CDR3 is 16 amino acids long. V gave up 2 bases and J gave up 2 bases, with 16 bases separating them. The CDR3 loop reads CASSEPPGHATYEQYF. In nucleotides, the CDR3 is TGTGCCAGCAGTGAACCTCCGGGACACGCTACCTACGAGCAGTACTTC.

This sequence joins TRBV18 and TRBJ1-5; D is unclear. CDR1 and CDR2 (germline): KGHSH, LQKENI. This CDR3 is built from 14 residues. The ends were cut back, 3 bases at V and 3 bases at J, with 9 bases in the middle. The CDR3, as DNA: TGTGCCAGCTCACCTACGGTAAACAATCAGCCCCAGCATTTT. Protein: CASSPTVNNQPQHF. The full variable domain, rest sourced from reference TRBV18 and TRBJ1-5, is NAGVMQNPRHLVRRRGQEARLRCSPMKGHSHVYWYRQLPEEGLKFMVYLQKENIIDESGMPKERFSAEFPKEGPSILRIQQVVRGDSAAYFCASSPTVNNQPQHFGDGTRLSIL.

The CDR3, as DNA: TGTGCCACCAGCAGAGTTGTAGCCATCGGTACAGATACGCAGTATTTT. It encodes CATSRVVAIGTDTQYF. The genes are TRBV15 and TRBJ2-3, with unresolved D. Trimming shortened V by 1 base and J by 3 bases, and 14 bases separated the two germline ends. The CDR3 covers 16 residues. The germline V gene has CDR1 LNHNV and CDR2 YYDKDF (reference sequence).

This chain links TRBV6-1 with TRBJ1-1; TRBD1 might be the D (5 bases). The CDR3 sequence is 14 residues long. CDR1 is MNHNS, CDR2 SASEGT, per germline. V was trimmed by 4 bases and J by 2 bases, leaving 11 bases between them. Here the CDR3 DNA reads TGTGCCAGCAGTGGGGGGGGTGAAAACACTGAAGCTTTCTTT. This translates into CASSGGGENTEAFF.

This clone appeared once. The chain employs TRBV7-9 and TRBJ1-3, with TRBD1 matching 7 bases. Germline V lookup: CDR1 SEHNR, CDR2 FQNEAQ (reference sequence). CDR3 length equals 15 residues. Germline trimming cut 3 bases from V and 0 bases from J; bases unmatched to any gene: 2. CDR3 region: CASSLDRSSGNTIYF. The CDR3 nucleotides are TGTGCCAGCAGCTTGGACAGGAGCTCTGGAAACACCATATATTTT.

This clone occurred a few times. The chain's CDR3 is CASSPGLAGVADTQYF. DNA of the CDR3: TGTGCCAGCAGCCCGGGACTAGCGGGAGTCGCAGATACGCAGTATTTT. The chain couples TRBV7-6 to TRBJ2-3; TRBD2 aligns across 14 bases. Germline CDR1 SGHVS, CDR2 FNYEAQ. The V and J ends lost 5 bases and 4 bases, in that order; junction bases with no gene match: 5. This CDR3 region has 16 residues.

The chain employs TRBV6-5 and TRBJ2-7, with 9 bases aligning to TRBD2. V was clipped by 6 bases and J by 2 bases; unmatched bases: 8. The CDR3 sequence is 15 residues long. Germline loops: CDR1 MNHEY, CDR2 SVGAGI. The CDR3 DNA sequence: TGTGCCAGCAGCTACGGGACTAGCCGGCCCTACGAGCAGTACGTC. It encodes CASSYGTSRPYEQYV.

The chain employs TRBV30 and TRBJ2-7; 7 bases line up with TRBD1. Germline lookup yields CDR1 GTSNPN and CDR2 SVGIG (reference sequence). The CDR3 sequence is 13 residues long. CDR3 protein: CAWSGYTGAAMNV. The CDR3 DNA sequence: TGTGCCTGGAGTGGATATACAGGGGCCGCCATGAACGTC.

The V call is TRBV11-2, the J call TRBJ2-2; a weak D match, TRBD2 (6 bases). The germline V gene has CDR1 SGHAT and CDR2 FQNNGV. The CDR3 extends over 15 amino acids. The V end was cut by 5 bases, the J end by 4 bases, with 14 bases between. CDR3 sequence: CASSRNPEGTGELFF. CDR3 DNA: TGTGCCAGCAGCCGCAATCCGGAGGGCACCGGGGAGCTGTTTTTT.